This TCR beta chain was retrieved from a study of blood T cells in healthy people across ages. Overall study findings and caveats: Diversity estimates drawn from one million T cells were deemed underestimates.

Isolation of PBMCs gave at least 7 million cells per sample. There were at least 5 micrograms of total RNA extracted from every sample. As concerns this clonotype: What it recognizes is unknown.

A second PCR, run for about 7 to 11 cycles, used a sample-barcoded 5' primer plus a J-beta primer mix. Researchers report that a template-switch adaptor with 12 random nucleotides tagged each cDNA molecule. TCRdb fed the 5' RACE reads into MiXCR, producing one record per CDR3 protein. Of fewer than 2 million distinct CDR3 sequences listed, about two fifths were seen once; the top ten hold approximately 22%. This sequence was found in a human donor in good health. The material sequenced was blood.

The DNA for the CDR3 is TGTGCCAGCAGTTTACTGGACAGGGACTATGGCTACACCTTC. Protein: CASSLLDRDYGYTF. The chain couples TRBV12-3 or TRBV12-4 to TRBJ1-2, with 8 bases aligning to TRBD1. The ends lost 2 bases at V and 3 bases at J; junction bases unmatched: 2. The CDR3 sequence is 14 residues long.